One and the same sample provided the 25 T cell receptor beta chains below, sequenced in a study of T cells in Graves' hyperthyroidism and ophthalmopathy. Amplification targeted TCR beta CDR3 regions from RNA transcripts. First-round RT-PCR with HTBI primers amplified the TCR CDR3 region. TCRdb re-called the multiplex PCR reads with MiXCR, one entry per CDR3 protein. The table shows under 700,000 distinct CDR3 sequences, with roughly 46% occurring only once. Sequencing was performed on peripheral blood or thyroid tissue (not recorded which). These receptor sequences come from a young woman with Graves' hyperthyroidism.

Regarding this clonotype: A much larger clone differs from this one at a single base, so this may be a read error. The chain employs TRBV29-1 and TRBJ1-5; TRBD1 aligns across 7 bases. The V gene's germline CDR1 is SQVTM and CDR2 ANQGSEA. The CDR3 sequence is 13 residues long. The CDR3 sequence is CSVAGGGNQSQHF. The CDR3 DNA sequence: TGCAGCGTTGCAGGGGGAGGCAATCAGTCCCAGCATTTT.

As DNA, the CDR3 is TGTGCCAGCGGGGGGCGGGGGACCGGGGAGCTGTTTTTT. This translates into CASGGRGTGELFF. The chain uses TRBV12-3 or TRBV12-4 and TRBJ2-2; tentatively, D is TRBD2 (7 bases). The CDR3 consists of 13 residues. Trimming cost V 8 bases and J 5 bases, with 12 bases left between them.

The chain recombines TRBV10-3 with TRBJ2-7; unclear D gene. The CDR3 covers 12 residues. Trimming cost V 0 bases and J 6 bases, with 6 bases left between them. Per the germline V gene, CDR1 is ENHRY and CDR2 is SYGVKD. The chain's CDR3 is CAISESLVEQYF. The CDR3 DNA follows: TGTGCCATCAGTGAGTCGTTAGTCGAGCAGTACTTC.

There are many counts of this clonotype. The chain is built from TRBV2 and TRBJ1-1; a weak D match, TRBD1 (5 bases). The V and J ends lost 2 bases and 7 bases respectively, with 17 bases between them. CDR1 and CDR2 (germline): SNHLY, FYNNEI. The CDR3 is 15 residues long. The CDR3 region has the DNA TGTGCCAGCAGTGAACGGGTGCAGGGTCAAGATGAAGCTTTCTTT. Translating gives CASSERVQGQDEAFF.

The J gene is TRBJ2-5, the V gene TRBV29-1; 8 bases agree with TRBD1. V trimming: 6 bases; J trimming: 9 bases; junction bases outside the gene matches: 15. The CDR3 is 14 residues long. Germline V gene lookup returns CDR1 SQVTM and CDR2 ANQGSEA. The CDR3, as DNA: TGCAGCGTGAGCCAGGGGGCATTTAATCAGCCCCAGTACTTC. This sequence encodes CSVSQGAFNQPQYF.

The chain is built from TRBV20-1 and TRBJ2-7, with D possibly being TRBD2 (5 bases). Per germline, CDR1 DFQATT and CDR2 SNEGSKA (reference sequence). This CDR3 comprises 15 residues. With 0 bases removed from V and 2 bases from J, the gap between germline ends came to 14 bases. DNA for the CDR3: TGCAGTGCTAGAGATAGAATAGCGCACCCCTACGAGCAGTACTTC. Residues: CSARDRIAHPYEQYF.

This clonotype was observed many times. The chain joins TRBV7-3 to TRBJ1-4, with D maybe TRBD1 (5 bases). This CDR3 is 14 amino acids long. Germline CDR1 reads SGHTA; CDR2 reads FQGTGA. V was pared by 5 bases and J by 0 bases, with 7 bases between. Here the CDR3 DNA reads TGTGCCAGCAGCCCGACAGCAACTAATGAAAAACTGTTTTTT. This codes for CASSPTATNEKLFF.

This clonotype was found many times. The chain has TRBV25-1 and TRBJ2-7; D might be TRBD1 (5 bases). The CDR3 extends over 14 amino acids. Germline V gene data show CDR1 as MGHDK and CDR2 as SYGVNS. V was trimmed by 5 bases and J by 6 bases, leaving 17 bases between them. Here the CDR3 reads CASSYSGASLEQYF. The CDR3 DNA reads TGTGCCAGCAGTTATAGTGGGGCCTCCCTCGAGCAGTACTTC.

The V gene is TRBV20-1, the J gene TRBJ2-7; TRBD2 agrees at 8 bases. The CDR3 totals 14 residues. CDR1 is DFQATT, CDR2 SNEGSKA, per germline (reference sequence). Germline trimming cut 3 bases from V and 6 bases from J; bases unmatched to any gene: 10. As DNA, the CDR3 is TGCAGTGCTAGTGGCTCGGGACTAGTAGGCGAGCAGTACTTC. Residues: CSASGSGLVGEQYF.

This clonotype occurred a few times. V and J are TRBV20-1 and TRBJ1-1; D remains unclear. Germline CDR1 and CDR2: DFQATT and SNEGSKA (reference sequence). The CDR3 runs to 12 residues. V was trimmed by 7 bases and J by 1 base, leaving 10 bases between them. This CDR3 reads CSGTDGNTEAFF. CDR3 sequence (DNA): TGCAGTGGTACCGACGGGAACACTGAAGCTTTCTTT.

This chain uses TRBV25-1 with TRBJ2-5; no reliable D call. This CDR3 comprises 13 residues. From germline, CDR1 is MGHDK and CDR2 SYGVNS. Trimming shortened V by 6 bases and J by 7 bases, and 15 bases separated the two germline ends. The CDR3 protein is CASRKQQEGTQYF. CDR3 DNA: TGTGCCAGCAGAAAACAGCAGGAAGGGACCCAGTACTTC.

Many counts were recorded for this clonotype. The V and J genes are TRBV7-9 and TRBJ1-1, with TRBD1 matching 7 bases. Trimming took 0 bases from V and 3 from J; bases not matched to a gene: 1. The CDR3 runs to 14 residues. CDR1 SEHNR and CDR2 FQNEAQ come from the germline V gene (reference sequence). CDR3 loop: CASSLAQGDTEAFF. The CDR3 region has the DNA TGTGCCAGCAGCTTAGCCCAGGGGGACACTGAAGCTTTCTTT.

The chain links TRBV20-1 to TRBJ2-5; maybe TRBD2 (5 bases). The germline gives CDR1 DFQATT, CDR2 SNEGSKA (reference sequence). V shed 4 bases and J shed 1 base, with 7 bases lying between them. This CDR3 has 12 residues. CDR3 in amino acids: CSAIGSQETQYF. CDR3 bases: TGCAGTGCTATAGGGAGCCAAGAGACCCAGTACTTC.

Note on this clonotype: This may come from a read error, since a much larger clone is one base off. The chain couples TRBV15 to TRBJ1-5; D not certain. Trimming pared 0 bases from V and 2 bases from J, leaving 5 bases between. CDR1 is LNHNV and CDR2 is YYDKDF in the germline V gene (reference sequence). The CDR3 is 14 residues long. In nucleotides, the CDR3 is TGTGCCACCAGCAGAGAGGATGGCAATCAGCCCCAGCATTTT. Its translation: CATSREDGNQPQHF.

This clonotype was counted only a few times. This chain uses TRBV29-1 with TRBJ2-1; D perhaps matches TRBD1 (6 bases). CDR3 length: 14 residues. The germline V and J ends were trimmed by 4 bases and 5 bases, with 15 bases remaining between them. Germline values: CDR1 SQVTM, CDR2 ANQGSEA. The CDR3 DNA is TGCAGCGTTGCAGAACAGGGCAGAAACAATGAGCAGTTCTTC. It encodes CSVAEQGRNNEQFF.

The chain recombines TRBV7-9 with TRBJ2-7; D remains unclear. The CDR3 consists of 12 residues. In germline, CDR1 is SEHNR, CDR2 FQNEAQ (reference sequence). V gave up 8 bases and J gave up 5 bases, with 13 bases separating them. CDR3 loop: CASVSEVDEQYF. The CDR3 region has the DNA TGTGCCAGCGTCAGTGAGGTCGACGAGCAGTACTTC.

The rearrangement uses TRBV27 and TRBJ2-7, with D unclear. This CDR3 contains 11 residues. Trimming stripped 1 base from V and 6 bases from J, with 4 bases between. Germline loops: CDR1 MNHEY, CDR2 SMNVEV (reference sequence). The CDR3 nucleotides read TGTGCCAGCAGTTTATATGGCGAGCAGTACTTC. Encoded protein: CASSLYGEQYF.

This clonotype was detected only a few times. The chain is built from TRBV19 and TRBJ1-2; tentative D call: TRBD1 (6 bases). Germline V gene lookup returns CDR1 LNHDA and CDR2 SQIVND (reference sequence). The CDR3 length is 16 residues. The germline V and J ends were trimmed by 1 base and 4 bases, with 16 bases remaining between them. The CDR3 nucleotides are TGTGCCAGTAGTATAGGGGACATAACGGTCGGCTATGGCTACACCTTC. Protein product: CASSIGDITVGYGYTF.

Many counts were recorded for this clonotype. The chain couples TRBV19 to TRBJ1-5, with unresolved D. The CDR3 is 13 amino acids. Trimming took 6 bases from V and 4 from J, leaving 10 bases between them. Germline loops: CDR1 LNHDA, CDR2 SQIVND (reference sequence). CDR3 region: CASSIFPNQPQHF. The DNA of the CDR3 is TGTGCCAGTAGCATTTTCCCGAATCAGCCCCAGCATTTT.

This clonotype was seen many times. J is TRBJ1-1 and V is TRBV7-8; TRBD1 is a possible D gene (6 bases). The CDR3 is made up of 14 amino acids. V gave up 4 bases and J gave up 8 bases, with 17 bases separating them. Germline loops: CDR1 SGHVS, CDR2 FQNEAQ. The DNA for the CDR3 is TGTGCCAGCAGCTCCCAACAGGGAGGGTTGGAAGCTTTCTTT. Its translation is CASSSQQGGLEAFF.

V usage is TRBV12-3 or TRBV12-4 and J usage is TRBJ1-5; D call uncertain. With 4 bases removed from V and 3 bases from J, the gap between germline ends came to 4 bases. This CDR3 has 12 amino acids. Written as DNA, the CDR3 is TGTGCCAGCAGTTCGGTCAATCAGCCCCAGCATTTT. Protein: CASSSVNQPQHF.

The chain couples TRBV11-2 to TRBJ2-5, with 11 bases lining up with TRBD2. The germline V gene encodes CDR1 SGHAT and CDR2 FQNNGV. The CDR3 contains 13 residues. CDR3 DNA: TGTGCTAGACGGACTAGCGGGCGTGAGACCCAGTACTTC. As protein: CARRTSGRETQYF.

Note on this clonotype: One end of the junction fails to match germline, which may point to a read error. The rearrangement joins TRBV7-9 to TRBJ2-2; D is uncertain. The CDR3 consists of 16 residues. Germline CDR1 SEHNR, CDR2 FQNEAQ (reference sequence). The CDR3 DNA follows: TGCGCCAGCAGCCAAGATGGCCTCCCCCCCGTCGGGGAGCTGTTTTTT. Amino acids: CASSQDGLPPVGELFF.

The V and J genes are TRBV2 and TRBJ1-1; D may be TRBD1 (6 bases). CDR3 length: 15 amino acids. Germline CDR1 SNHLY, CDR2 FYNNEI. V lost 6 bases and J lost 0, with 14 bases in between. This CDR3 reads CASRTLDRLNTEAFF. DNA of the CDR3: TGTGCCAGCAGGACGCTTGACAGGTTGAACACTGAAGCTTTCTTT.

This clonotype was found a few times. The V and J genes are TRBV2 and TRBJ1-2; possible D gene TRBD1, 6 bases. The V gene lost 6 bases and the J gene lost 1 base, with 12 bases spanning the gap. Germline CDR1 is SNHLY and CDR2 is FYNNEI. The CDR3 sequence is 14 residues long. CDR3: CASSLRQDNYGYTF. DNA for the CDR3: TGTGCCAGCAGCCTTAGACAGGATAACTATGGCTACACCTTC.